This is a list of T cell receptor beta chains from one sample in a study of blood T cell repertoires in COVID-19. Assay used: immunoSEQ multiplex PCR; TCRdb lists only in-frame clones, some missing. The repertoire holds 310,000 or so clones, with 87% as singletons. The sample taken for sequencing was PBMCs or T cells enriched from blood (not recorded which). Every receptor here comes from a woman in her twenties or thirties who had recovered from COVID-19. The CDR3 runs from the conserved cysteine through the conserved F or W. A D gene is named only where the DNA matches it firmly. Size is stated for part of the rows, as once, few or many counts, or as a class when the clone is expanded.

clone_size: few; j_call: TRBJ1-2; v_call: TRBV5-1; d_call: TRBD1; cdr3_aa: CASSIGQGGTIRSGYTF; cdr3_nt: TGCGCCAGCAGCATCGGACAGGGGGGTACAATAAGAAGTGGCTACACCTTC
clone_size: -; j_call: TRBJ2-1; v_call: TRBV11-2; d_call: TRBD2; cdr3_aa: CASSLGAIWRGGPYNEQFF; cdr3_nt: TGTGCCAGCAGCTTAGGTGCAATTTGGCGGGGGGGCCCCTACAATGAGCAGTTCTTC
clone_size: once; j_call: TRBJ2-1; v_call: TRBV2; d_call: TRBD2; cdr3_aa: CASSEIWSGNYNEQFF; cdr3_nt: TGTGCCAGCAGTGAAATCTGGAGCGGGAACTACAATGAGCAGTTCTTC
clone_size: -; j_call: TRBJ1-6; v_call: TRBV3-1/TRBV3-2; d_call: TRBD1; cdr3_aa: CASSQQTGGPLHF; cdr3_nt: TGTGCCAGCAGCCAGCAAACAGGGGGACCCCTCCACTTT
clone_size: -; j_call: TRBJ1-6; v_call: TRBV6-1; d_call: -; cdr3_aa: CASSELSYNSPLHF; cdr3_nt: TGTGCCAGCAGTGAACTGTCCTATAATTCACCCCTCCACTTT
clone_size: -; j_call: TRBJ1-2; v_call: TRBV11-2; d_call: TRBD1; cdr3_aa: CASSFDRGRVYGYTF; cdr3_nt: TGTGCCAGCAGCTTCGACAGGGGTAGGGTCTATGGCTACACCTTC
clone_size: once; j_call: TRBJ1-2; v_call: TRBV6-2/TRBV6-3; d_call: -; cdr3_aa: CASSYSLRGDGYTF; cdr3_nt: TGTGCCAGCAGTTACTCGCTCAGGGGAGATGGCTACACCTTC
clone_size: -; j_call: TRBJ1-3; v_call: TRBV6-5; d_call: TRBD1; cdr3_aa: CASSYAGTGIGNTIYF; cdr3_nt: TGTGCCAGCAGTTACGCCGGGACAGGGATTGGAAACACCATATATTTT
clone_size: -; j_call: TRBJ2-3; v_call: TRBV19; d_call: TRBD2; cdr3_aa: CASSIVSGGPSHF; cdr3_nt: TGTGCCAGTAGTATAGTGAGCGGGGGGCCATCTCATTTT
clone_size: -; j_call: TRBJ2-5; v_call: TRBV5-1; d_call: TRBD2; cdr3_aa: CASSSGLAEPQETQYF; cdr3_nt: TGCGCCAGCAGCTCCGGACTAGCGGAGCCCCAAGAGACCCAGTACTTC
clone_size: -; j_call: TRBJ1-2; v_call: TRBV4-3; d_call: -; cdr3_aa: CASSRDRNYGYTF; cdr3_nt: TGCGCCAGCAGCCGAGACAGGAACTATGGCTACACCTTC
clone_size: -; j_call: TRBJ1-2; v_call: TRBV5-4; d_call: -; cdr3_aa: CASSITGGYGYTF; cdr3_nt: TGTGCCAGCAGCATAACAGGCGGCTATGGCTACACCTTC
clone_size: -; j_call: TRBJ1-2; v_call: TRBV20-1; d_call: -; cdr3_aa: CSARWQAWHTF; cdr3_nt: TGCAGTGCTAGATGGCAGGCATGGCACACCTTC
clone_size: -; j_call: TRBJ1-2; v_call: TRBV28; d_call: TRBD1; cdr3_aa: CASSLGTGSTTYGYTF; cdr3_nt: TGTGCCAGCAGTTTGGGGACAGGCAGCACGACCTATGGCTACACCTTC
clone_size: -; j_call: TRBJ1-1; v_call: TRBV6-5; d_call: -; cdr3_aa: CASLWGRGTEAFF; cdr3_nt: TGTGCCAGCCTTTGGGGCAGGGGCACTGAAGCTTTCTTT
clone_size: -; j_call: TRBJ1-1; v_call: TRBV4-1; d_call: TRBD1; cdr3_aa: CASSQRPGQGGTEAFF; cdr3_nt: TGCGCCAGCAGCCAAAGACCGGGACAGGGGGGGACTGAAGCTTTCTTT